Below are 30 T cell receptor beta chains sequenced from a single sample in a study of T cell repertoires in cytomegalovirus infection. One entry per CDR3 protein, called by TCRdb with MiXCR from the reads. This sample has approximately 910,000 distinct CDR3 sequences; roughly 30% occur once, and the top ten carry 13%. These receptors' antigens are unknown. The specimen comprised cultured CD8+ T cells from PBMCs, sampled from culture after CMV antigen stimulation. These receptors came from a human donor in good health (CMV status not recorded). Some clones in this sample may be carry-over from other donors' samples.

The table lists this clonotype with a few counts. CDR3: CASSPGDDHQPQHF. CDR3 nucleotide sequence: TGCGCCAGCAGCCCCGGGGACGACCATCAGCCCCAGCATTTT. V is TRBV4-1 and J is TRBJ1-5; possible D gene TRBD1, 5 bases. Between the trimmed V and J ends, which lost 4 bases and 5 bases, there was a span of 12 bases. The CDR3 consists of 14 residues. Per the germline V gene, CDR1 is MGHRA and CDR2 is YSYEKL.

In its sample, this clonotype was seen a few times. This may stem from a read error, because a much larger clone lies one nucleotide away. This chain connects TRBV7-9 to TRBJ2-2; D is unresolved. Deletions cut 7 bases from V and 6 bases from J, with 6 bases between. This CDR3 contains 11 residues. Germline CDR1 SEHNR, CDR2 FQNEAQ (reference sequence). CDR3: CASTPPGELFF. For the CDR3, the DNA is TGTGCCAGCACCCCCCCCGGGGAGCTGTTTTTT.

Many counts were recorded for this clonotype. The chain uses TRBV11-1 and TRBJ1-1; D ambiguous. V lost 6 bases, J lost 3 bases, and 8 bases lay in between. The CDR3 runs 12 residues. CDR1 and CDR2 (germline): SGHAT, FQDESV (reference sequence). CDR3 sequence: CASSVLHTEAFF. The CDR3 DNA reads TGTGCCAGCAGTGTTCTACACACTGAAGCTTTCTTT.

This clonotype was observed at least ten times. The V call is TRBV6-2 or TRBV6-3, the J call TRBJ1-5; D might be TRBD1 (6 bases). This CDR3 spans 19 amino acids. With 5 bases removed from V and 2 bases from J, the gap between germline ends came to 25 bases. The germline CDR1 and CDR2 sequences are MNHEY and SVGEGT. The CDR3 DNA sequence: TGTGCCAGCAGTCCTCCGCAGATAAGACACAGGGTCGGCAATCAGCCCCAGCATTTT. Its translation is CASSPPQIRHRVGNQPQHF.

The gene calls are TRBV7-9 and TRBJ1-4; 8 nucleotides line up with TRBD1. The CDR3 loop spans 18 amino acids. Germline V gene sequence: CDR1 SEHNR, CDR2 FQNEAQ (reference sequence). The V segment lost 4 bases and the J segment 4 bases; nucleotides outside the gene matches: 14. CDR3: CASSSSPGTGLDNEKLFF. CDR3 DNA sequence: TGTGCCAGCAGCTCGTCTCCCGGGACAGGATTGGATAATGAAAAACTGTTTTTT.

The genes are TRBV6-2 or TRBV6-3 and TRBJ2-7; D not resolved. The CDR3 is made up of 15 amino acids. The V end was cut by 5 bases, the J end by 7 bases, with 21 bases between. Germline loops: CDR1 MNHEY, CDR2 SVGEGT. The CDR3 protein is CASSTKVRPVGEQYV. The CDR3, as DNA: TGTGCCAGCAGTACCAAGGTGCGACCCGTGGGTGAGCAGTACGTC.

This clonotype showed up many times. The V gene is TRBV2, the J gene TRBJ1-4, with D possibly being TRBD1 (6 bases). The V and J ends lost 2 bases and 4 bases respectively, with 11 bases between them. The CDR3 runs 15 residues. CDR1 is SNHLY, CDR2 FYNNEI, per germline. The CDR3 here is CASSESDRYNEKLFF. In DNA, the CDR3 is TGTGCCAGCAGTGAAAGCGACAGGTATAATGAAAAACTGTTTTTT.

This clonotype was counted only a few times. The chain uses TRBV6-2 or TRBV6-3 and TRBJ1-1, with D hard to call. The CDR3 consists of 14 residues. Germline CDR1 and CDR2: MNHEY and SVGEGT. Trimming took 1 base from V and 1 from J, leaving 7 bases between them. The CDR3 nucleotides read TGTGCCAGCAGTTACTGGGGTTCGAACACTGAAGCTTTCTTT. Amino acids: CASSYWGSNTEAFF.

This clonotype was counted only a few times. This chain uses TRBV14 with TRBJ2-5; tentative D call: TRBD1 (6 bases). This CDR3 spans 14 amino acids. The ends were cut back, 2 bases at V and 4 bases at J, with 11 bases in the middle. Germline loops: CDR1 SGHDN, CDR2 FVKESK. Here the CDR3 reads CASSQTGNRETQYF. The CDR3 DNA reads TGTGCCAGCAGCCAAACAGGGAATAGAGAGACCCAGTACTTC.

The chain joins TRBV2 to TRBJ2-7, with D hard to call. CDR1 SNHLY and CDR2 FYNNEI come from the germline V gene. The CDR3 runs to 13 residues. The germline V and J ends were trimmed by 4 bases and 2 bases, with 9 bases remaining between them. DNA for the CDR3: TGTGCCAGCAGTGGGGGAAGAACCTACGAGCAGTACTTC. Translating it yields CASSGGRTYEQYF.

This clonotype was seen ten or more times. J is TRBJ1-1 and V is TRBV7-8, with a weak D call TRBD1 (6 bases). Germline values: CDR1 SGHVS, CDR2 FQNEAQ. CDR3 size: 13 residues. Trimming pared 8 bases from V and 1 base from J, leaving 11 bases between. CDR3 sequence reads: CASVLTGNTEAFF. CDR3 in DNA: TGTGCCAGCGTTTTGACAGGGAACACTGAAGCTTTCTTT.

This clonotype appeared many times. V is TRBV7-2 and J is TRBJ1-6, with 7 bases lining up with TRBD1. The V segment lost 5 bases and the J segment 7 bases; nucleotides outside the gene matches: 11. Germline V lookup: CDR1 SGHTA, CDR2 FQGNSA. The CDR3 is made up of 16 amino acids. CDR3 in DNA: TGTGCCAGCAGCCCGAGCGACAGGGTCAGGAATTCACCCCTCCACTTT. Amino acid sequence: CASSPSDRVRNSPLHF.

The rearrangement uses TRBV7-6 and TRBJ2-7; tentative D call: TRBD2 (6 bases). From germline, CDR1 is SGHVS and CDR2 FNYEAQ. The CDR3 runs 13 residues. The V end was cut by 10 bases, the J end by 4 bases, with 17 bases between. The CDR3 is CATGSRKGYEQYF. For the CDR3, the DNA is TGTGCCACCGGGAGCCGAAAAGGGTACGAGCAGTACTTC.

Only a few counts were recorded for this clonotype. The V gene is TRBV27, the J gene TRBJ1-5, with D possibly TRBD1 on 5 matching bases. V lost 4 bases, J lost 4 bases, and 20 bases lay in between. Per the germline V gene, CDR1 is MNHEY and CDR2 is SMNVEV (reference sequence). The CDR3 covers 17 residues. As DNA, the CDR3 is TGTGCCAGCAGTTACCAGTCGGGGCTCGTAGCAAATCAGCCCCAGCATTTT. Its translation is CASSYQSGLVANQPQHF.

The rearrangement joins TRBV4-3 to TRBJ1-5; D not certain. Germline assignment: CDR1 LGHNA and CDR2 YSLEER. V dropped 2 bases and J dropped 7 bases, with 15 bases sitting between them. CDR3 size: 15 residues. CDR3 DNA: TGCGCCAGCAGCCAACGATTCTCTTTTGCCCAGCCCCAGCATTTT. Translating gives CASSQRFSFAQPQHF.

This clonotype was seen only a few times. The chain is built from TRBV10-3 and TRBJ2-1; 7 bases line up with TRBD2. The CDR3 spans 15 residues. CDR1 is ENHRY and CDR2 is SYGVKD in the germline V gene. The junction had 3 bases not matched to a gene; V was cut back by 4 bases and J by 0 bases. The CDR3 is CAISVRGDSYNEQFF. CDR3 DNA sequence: TGTGCCATCAGTGTACGGGGGGACTCCTACAATGAGCAGTTCTTC.

The chain links TRBV19 to TRBJ1-1; D is undetermined. CDR1 is LNHDA, CDR2 SQIVND, per germline (reference sequence). The CDR3 loop spans 13 amino acids. V was clipped by 0 bases and J by 6 bases, with 8 bases between them. The CDR3 sequence: CASSIDEGSEAFF. The CDR3 nucleotides read TGTGCCAGTAGTATAGATGAGGGTTCTGAAGCTTTCTTT.

The rearrangement links TRBV29-1 to TRBJ1-2; D gene ambiguous. The V end lost 8 bases, the J end lost 1 base, and 17 bases lay between the germline ends. Germline V gene data show CDR1 as SQVTM and CDR2 as ANQGSEA. The CDR3 has 14 amino acids. This CDR3 reads CSTSPASLNYGYTF. The CDR3 bases are TGCAGCACCTCCCCCGCGAGCCTTAACTATGGCTACACCTTC.

CDR3 in DNA: TGCGCCAGCAGCCAAGCGGGACAGGGTTCTTATACGCAGTATTTT. Residues: CASSQAGQGSYTQYF. The genes are TRBV4-1 and TRBJ2-3; 9 bases agree with TRBD1. Looked up from germline, CDR1 is MGHRA and CDR2 is YSYEKL. The CDR3 loop spans 15 amino acids. Trimming cost V 1 base and J 7 bases; bases outside gene matches: 6.

This clonotype was observed a handful of times. The chain is built from TRBV7-2 and TRBJ2-1; TRBD2 is a possible D gene (7 bases). V was cut by 3 bases and J by 4 bases, with 19 bases left in between. This CDR3 contains 17 residues. In germline, CDR1 is SGHTA, CDR2 FQGNSA. CDR3 DNA sequence: TGTGCCAGCAGCTTCCTTGTCACGGGGGGCCTTTACAATGAGCAGTTCTTC. This codes for CASSFLVTGGLYNEQFF.

As to this clonotype: This CDR3 fails to terminate in the conserved phenylalanine or tryptophan, so it likely reflects a read error. This chain's CDR3 is CASSLSSGINQPQHS. The CDR3 DNA reads as TGTGCCAGCAGTTTGTCTTCAGGTATCAATCAGCCCCAGCATTCT. The chain recombines TRBV27 with TRBJ1-5; unclear D gene. The CDR3 spans 15 residues. Germline V CDR1 and CDR2: MNHEY, SMNVEV (reference sequence). V gave up 3 bases and J gave up 3 bases, with 12 bases separating them.

The chain joins TRBV6-2 or TRBV6-3 to TRBJ2-2; maybe TRBD2 (6 bases). The CDR3 extends over 13 amino acids. In germline, CDR1 is MNHEY, CDR2 SVGEGT. Trimming stripped 2 bases from V and 8 bases from J, with 9 bases between. The DNA of the CDR3 is TGTGCCAGCAGTTACGCGGGAATGGGGGAGCTGTTTTTT. The encoded protein is CASSYAGMGELFF.

The chain is built from TRBV6-2 or TRBV6-3 and TRBJ2-2; no clear D. Germline V gene sequence: CDR1 MNHEY, CDR2 SVGEGT. V shed 2 bases and J shed 6 bases, with 10 bases lying between them. The CDR3 extends over 14 amino acids. The CDR3 sequence: CASSYVEFAGELFF. The DNA for the CDR3 is TGTGCCAGCAGTTACGTTGAGTTTGCCGGGGAGCTGTTTTTT.

This rearrangement joins TRBV5-4 to TRBJ2-5, with TRBD2 matching 9 bases. There are 15 residues in the CDR3. V was clipped by 4 bases and J by 3 bases; unmatched bases: 7. Germline V gene data show CDR1 as SGHNT and CDR2 as YYREEE (reference sequence). The CDR3 region is CASSVGLAGKETQYF. The CDR3, as DNA: TGTGCCAGCAGCGTTGGGCTAGCGGGAAAAGAGACCCAGTACTTC.

This clonotype has only one observation. This chain uses TRBV29-1 with TRBJ2-7; 8 nucleotides align to TRBD1. Germline CDR1 reads SQVTM; CDR2 reads ANQGSEA. J gave up 1 base and V 7 bases, and 6 bases lay outside the gene matches. This CDR3 comprises 13 residues. The CDR3 nucleotides read TGCAGCGCGACCGGGGACAGGTCCTACGAGCAGTACTTC. Residues: CSATGDRSYEQYF.

This clonotype has a handful of counts. The chain couples TRBV20-1 to TRBJ1-5; D is unresolved. This CDR3 region has 17 residues. CDR1 and CDR2 from the germline V gene are DFQATT and SNEGSKA (reference sequence). V gave up 6 bases and J gave up 0 bases, with 21 bases separating them. Here the CDR3 reads CSAPTRGQTYSNQPQHF. Here the CDR3 DNA reads TGCAGTGCGCCGACACGTGGGCAGACTTATAGCAATCAGCCCCAGCATTTT.

J is TRBJ2-7 and V is TRBV6-1; 12 nucleotides match TRBD1. The CDR3 totals 14 residues. The J segment lost 2 bases and the V segment lost 4 bases, leaving 0 bases of the junction unmatched. Germline V gene data show CDR1 as MNHNS and CDR2 as SASEGT. CDR3 sequence: CASSGDRGPYEQYF. The CDR3 DNA sequence: TGTGCCAGCAGTGGGGACAGGGGGCCCTACGAGCAGTACTTC.

This clonotype was seen more than once but under ten times. The J gene is TRBJ2-5, the V gene TRBV6-5, with TRBD1 matching over 7 bases. J lost 3 bases, V lost 6 bases, and 10 bases had no gene match. The germline V gene has CDR1 MNHEY and CDR2 SVGAGI. The CDR3 extends over 15 amino acids. The CDR3 sequence: CASSHGQDGKETQYF. The DNA of the CDR3 is TGTGCCAGCAGCCACGGACAGGATGGGAAAGAGACCCAGTACTTC.

The chain links TRBV9 to TRBJ2-6; tentatively, D is TRBD1 or TRBD2 (5 bases each). The CDR3 loop spans 16 amino acids. The V end was cut by 3 bases, the J end by 3 bases, with 13 bases between. In germline, CDR1 is SGDLS, CDR2 YYNGEE. The CDR3 coding sequence is TGTGCCAGCAGCGAGGGACGGGCGGGTGGGGCCAACGTCCTGACTTTC. It yields the protein CASSEGRAGGANVLTF.

Only one count was recorded for this clonotype. This chain joins TRBV20-1 and TRBJ1-1; D uncertain. Trimming took off 4 bases at V and 4 bases at J, with 19 bases between the two ends. This CDR3 has 15 residues. Germline CDR1 DFQATT, CDR2 SNEGSKA (reference sequence). CDR3 sequence reads: CSATSPRQMITEAFF. CDR3 bases: TGCAGTGCTACGTCGCCGAGACAAATGATCACTGAAGCTTTCTTT.